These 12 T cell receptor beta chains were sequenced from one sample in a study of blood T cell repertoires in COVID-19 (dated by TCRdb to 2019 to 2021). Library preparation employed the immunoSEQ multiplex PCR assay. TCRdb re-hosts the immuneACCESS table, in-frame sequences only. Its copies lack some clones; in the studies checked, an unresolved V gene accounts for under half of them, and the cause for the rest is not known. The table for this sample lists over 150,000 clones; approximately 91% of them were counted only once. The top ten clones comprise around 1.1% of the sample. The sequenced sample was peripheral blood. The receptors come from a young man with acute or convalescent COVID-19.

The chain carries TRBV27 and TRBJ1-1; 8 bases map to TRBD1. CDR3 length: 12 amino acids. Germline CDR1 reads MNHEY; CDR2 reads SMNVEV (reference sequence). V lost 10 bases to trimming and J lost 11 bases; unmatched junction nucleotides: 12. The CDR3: CATRSRGHSAFF. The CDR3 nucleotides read TGTGCCACCAGATCCAGGGGGCACTCGGCTTTCTTT.

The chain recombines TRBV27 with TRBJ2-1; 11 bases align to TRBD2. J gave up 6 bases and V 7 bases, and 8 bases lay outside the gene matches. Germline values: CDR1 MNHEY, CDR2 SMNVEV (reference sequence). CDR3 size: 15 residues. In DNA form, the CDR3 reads TGTGCCAGCACTCTTAGCGGGAGGGCCATCAATGAGCAGTTCTTC. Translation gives CASTLSGRAINEQFF.

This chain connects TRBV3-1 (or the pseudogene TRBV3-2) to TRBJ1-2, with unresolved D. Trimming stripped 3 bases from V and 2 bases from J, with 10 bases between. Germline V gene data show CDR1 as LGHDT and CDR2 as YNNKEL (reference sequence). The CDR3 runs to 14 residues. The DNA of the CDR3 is TGTGCCAGCAGCCATCCCCAGAAAAACTATGGCTACACCTTC. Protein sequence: CASSHPQKNYGYTF.

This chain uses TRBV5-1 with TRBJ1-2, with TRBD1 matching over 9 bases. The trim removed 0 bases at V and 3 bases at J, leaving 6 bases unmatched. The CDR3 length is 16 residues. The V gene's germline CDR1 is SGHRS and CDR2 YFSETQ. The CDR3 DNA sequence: TGCGCCAGCAGCTTGGCCCCGGGACAGGGCCACTATGGCTACACCTTC. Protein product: CASSLAPGQGHYGYTF.

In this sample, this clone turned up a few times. In DNA, the CDR3 is TGTGCCAGCGGGGACAGGGCGATTCAGCCCCAGCATTTT. Protein sequence: CASGDRAIQPQHF. This rearrangement joins TRBV19 to TRBJ1-5; 9 nucleotides line up with TRBD1. V gave up 9 bases and J gave up 6 bases; unmatched junction bases: 6. CDR3 length: 13 amino acids. Germline CDR1 is LNHDA and CDR2 is SQIVND (reference sequence).

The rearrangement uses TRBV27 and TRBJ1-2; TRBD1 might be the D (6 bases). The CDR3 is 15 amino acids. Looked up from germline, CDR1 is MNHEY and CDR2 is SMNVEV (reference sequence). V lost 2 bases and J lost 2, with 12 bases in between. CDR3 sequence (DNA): TGTGCCAGCAGTTTAGGGGGCTTAGGAAACTATGGCTACACCTTC. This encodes CASSLGGLGNYGYTF.

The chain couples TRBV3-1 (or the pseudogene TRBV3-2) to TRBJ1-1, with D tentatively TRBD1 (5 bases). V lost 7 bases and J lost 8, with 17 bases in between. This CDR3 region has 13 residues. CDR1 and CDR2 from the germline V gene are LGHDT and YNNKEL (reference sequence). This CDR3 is CASTPIGRQEAFF. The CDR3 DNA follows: TGTGCCAGCACCCCTATCGGGAGACAGGAAGCTTTCTTT.

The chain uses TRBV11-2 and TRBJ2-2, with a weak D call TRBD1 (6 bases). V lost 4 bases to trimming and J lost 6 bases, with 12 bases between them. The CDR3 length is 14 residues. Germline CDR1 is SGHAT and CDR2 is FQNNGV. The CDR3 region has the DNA TGTGCCAGCAGCTCAAACAGGGTTCCCGGGGAGCTGTTTTTT. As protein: CASSSNRVPGELFF.

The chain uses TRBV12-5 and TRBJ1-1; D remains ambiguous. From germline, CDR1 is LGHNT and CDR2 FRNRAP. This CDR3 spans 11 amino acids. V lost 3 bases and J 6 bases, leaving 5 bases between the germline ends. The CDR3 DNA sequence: TGTGCTAGTGGTTTATCCGCTGAAGCTTTCTTT. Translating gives CASGLSAEAFF.

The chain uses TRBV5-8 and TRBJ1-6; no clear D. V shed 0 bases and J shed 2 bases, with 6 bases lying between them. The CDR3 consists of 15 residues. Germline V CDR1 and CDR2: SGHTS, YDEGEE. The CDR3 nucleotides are TGTGCCAGCAGCTTGGACGGAGCCTATAATTCACCCCTCCACTTT. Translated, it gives CASSLDGAYNSPLHF. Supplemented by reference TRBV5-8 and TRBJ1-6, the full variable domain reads EAGVTQSPTHLIKTRGQQATLRCSPISGHTSVYWYQQALGLGLQFLLWYDEGEERNRGNFPPRFSGRQFPNYSSELNVNALELEDSALYLCASSLDGAYNSPLHFGNGTRLTVT.

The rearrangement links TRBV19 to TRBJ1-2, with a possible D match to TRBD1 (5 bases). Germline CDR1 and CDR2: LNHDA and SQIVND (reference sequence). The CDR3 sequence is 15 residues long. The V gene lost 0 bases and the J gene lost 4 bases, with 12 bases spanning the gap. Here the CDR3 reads CASSIDHQGVYGYTF. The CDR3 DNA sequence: TGTGCCAGTAGTATAGATCACCAGGGCGTCTATGGCTACACCTTC.

CDR3 DNA: TGTGCCAGCAGTCCCGGGACAGTTTTGGATGAAAAACTGTTTTTT. It codes for CASSPGTVLDEKLFF. This sequence joins TRBV28 and TRBJ1-4; 7 positions agree with TRBD1. Germline V gene data show CDR1 as MDHEN and CDR2 as SYDVKM. V trimming: 5 bases; J trimming: 6 bases; junction bases outside the gene matches: 9. The length of the CDR3 is 15 residues.